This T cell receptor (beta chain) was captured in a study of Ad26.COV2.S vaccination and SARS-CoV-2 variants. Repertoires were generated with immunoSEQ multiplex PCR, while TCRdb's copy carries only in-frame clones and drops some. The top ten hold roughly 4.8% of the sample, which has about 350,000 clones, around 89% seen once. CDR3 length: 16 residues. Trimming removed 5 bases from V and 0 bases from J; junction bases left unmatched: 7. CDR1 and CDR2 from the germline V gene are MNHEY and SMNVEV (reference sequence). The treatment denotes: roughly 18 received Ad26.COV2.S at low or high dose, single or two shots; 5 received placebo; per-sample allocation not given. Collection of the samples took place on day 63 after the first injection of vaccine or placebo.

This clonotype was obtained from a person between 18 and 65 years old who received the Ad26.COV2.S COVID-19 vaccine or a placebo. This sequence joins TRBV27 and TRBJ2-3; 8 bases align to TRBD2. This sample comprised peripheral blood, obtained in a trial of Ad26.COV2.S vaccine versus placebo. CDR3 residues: CASSIRAGGSTDTQYF. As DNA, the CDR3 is TGTGCCAGCAGTATTAGGGCGGGGGGTAGCACAGATACGCAGTATTTT.